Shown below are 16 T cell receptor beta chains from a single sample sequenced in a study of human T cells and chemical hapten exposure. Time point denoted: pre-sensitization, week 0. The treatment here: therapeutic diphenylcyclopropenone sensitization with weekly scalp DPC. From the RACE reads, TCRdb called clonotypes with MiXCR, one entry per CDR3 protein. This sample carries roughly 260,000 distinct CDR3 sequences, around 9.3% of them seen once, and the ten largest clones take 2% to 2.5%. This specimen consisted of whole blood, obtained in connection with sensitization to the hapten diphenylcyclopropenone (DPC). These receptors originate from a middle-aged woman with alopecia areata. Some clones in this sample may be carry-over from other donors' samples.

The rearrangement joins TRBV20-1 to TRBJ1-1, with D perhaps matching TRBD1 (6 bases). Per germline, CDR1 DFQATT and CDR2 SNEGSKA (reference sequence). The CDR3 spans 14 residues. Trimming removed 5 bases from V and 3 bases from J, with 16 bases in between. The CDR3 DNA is TGCAGTGCTGAGAACAGGGTTACGGACACTGAAGCTTTCTTT. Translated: CSAENRVTDTEAFF.

For the CDR3, the DNA is TGTGCCAGCAGCTACCAGAACACTGAAGCTTTCTTT. Its protein is CASSYQNTEAFF. This sequence joins TRBV11-1 and TRBJ1-1, with D unclear. V lost 4 bases to trimming and J lost 1 base, with 4 bases between them. The CDR3 has 12 residues. Germline CDR1 and CDR2: SGHAT and FQDESV (reference sequence).

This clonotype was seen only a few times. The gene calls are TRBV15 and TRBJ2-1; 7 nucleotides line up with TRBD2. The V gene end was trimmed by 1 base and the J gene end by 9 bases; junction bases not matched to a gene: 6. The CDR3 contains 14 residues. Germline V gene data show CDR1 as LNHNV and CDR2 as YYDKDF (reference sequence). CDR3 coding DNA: TGTGCCACCAGCAGAGGCGGGAGTAATCTTGAGCAGTTCTTC. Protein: CATSRGGSNLEQFF.

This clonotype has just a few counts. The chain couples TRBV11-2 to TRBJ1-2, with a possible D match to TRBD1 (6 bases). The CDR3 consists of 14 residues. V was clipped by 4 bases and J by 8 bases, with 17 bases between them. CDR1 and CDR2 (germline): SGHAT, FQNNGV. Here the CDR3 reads CASSWEQGVQGYTF. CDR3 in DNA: TGTGCCAGCAGCTGGGAACAGGGAGTACAGGGCTACACCTTC.

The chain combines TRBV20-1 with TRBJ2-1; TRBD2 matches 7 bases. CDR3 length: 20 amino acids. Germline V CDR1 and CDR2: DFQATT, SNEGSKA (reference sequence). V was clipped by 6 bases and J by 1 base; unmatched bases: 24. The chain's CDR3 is CSARSPGGLARTQSYNEQFF. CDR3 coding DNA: TGCAGTGCGAGGAGCCCGGGGGGTCTCGCCCGGACTCAATCCTACAATGAGCAGTTCTTC.

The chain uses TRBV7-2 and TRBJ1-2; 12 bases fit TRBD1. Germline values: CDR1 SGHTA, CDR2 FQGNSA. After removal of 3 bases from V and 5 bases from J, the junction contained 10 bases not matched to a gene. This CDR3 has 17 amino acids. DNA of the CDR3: TGTGCCAGCAGCTTTAACCGGGACAGGGGGCTTAAGTATGGCTACACCTTC. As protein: CASSFNRDRGLKYGYTF.

The DNA for the CDR3 is TGTGCCTCCCGTAGGGGCCAAAATCAGCCCCAGCATTTT. Residues: CASRRGQNQPQHF. The rearrangement joins TRBV27 to TRBJ1-5; possibly TRBD1 for D (5 bases). Per germline, CDR1 MNHEY and CDR2 SMNVEV (reference sequence). Trimming took off 11 bases at V and 4 bases at J, with 15 bases between the two ends. The CDR3 extends over 13 amino acids.

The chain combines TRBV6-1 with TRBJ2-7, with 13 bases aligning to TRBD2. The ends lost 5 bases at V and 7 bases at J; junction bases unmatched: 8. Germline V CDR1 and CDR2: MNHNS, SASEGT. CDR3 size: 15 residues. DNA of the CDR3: TGTGCCAGCAGTTCCGGACTAGCGGGAGACGATGAGCAGTACTTC. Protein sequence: CASSSGLAGDDEQYF.

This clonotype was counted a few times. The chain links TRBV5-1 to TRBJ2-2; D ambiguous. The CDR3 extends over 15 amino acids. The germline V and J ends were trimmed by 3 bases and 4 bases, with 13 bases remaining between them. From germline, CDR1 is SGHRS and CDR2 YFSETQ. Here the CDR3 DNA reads TGCGCCAGCAGCTGGGCCCAGGCGAGCACCGGGGAGCTGTTTTTT. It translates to CASSWAQASTGELFF.

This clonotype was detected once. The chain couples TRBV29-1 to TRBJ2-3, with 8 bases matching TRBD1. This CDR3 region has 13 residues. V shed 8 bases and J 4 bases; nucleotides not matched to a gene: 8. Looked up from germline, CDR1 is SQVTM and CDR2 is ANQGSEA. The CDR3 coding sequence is TGCAGCCTCGGGACAGGTCTGGCAGATACGCAGTATTTT. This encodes CSLGTGLADTQYF.

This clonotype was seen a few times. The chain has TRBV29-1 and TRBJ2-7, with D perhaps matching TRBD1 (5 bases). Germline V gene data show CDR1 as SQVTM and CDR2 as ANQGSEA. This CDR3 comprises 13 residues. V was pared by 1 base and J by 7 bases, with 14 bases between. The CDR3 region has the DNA TGCAGCGTTGAAGGGGGCACAGTACGGGAGCAGTACTTC. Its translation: CSVEGGTVREQYF.

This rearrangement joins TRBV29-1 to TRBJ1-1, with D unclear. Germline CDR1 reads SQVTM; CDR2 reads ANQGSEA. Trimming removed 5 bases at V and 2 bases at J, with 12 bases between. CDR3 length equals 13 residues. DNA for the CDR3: TGCAGCGTTTGCATCACACATAACACTGAAGCTTTCTTT. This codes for CSVCITHNTEAFF.

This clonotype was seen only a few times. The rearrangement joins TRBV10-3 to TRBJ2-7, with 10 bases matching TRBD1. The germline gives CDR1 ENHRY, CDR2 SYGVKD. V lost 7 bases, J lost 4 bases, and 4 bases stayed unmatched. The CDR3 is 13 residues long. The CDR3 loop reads CAIMGTGEYEQYF. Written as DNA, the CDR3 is TGTGCCATCATGGGGACAGGGGAATACGAGCAGTACTTC.

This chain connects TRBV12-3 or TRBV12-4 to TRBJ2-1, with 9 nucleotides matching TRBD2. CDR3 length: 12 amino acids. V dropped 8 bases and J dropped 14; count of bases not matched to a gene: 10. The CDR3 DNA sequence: TGTGCCAGCGGTGTTAGCGGGAGCGGAAAGTTCTTC. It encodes CASGVSGSGKFF.

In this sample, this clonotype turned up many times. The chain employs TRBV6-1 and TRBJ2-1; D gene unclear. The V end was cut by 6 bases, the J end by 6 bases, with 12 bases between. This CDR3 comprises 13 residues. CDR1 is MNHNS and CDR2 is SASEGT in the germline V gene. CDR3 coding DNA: TGTGCCAGCAGGCGGCCAATTTCCAATGAGCAGTTCTTC. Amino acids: CASRRPISNEQFF.

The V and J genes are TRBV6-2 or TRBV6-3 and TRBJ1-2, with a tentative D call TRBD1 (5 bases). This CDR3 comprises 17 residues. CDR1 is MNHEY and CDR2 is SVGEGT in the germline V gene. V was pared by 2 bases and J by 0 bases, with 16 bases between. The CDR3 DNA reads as TGTGCCAGCAGTTACCAACTGGGCCTGGGGGCTAACTATGGCTACACCTTC. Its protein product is CASSYQLGLGANYGYTF.